The 6 T cell receptor beta chains in this list originate from one sample, sequenced in a study of vaccination and CD4 T cells after COVID-19. Noted treatment: approximately 10-day PBMC culture with coronavirus spike peptide pools or control peptides (ViraFEST assay). No antigen has been identified for these receptors. With the Oncomine TCR Beta short-read assay, DNA from cultured CD4+ T cells was sequenced. TCRdb ran MiXCR on the PCR reads and lists one entry per CDR3 protein. The sample lists around 20,000 distinct CDR3 sequences, about 45% occurring once. Material for sequencing was CD4+ T cells from blood, cultured in vitro. The source is a human donor who had recovered from COVID-19.

The chain couples TRBV12-3 or TRBV12-4 to TRBJ1-1; maybe TRBD1 (5 bases). This CDR3 has 13 residues. The V gene lost 6 bases and the J gene lost 1 base, with 9 bases spanning the gap. The CDR3 sequence is CASSWDGNTEAFF. The CDR3, as DNA: TGTGCCAGCAGCTGGGACGGGAACACTGAAGCTTTCTTT.

The rearrangement uses TRBV7-2 and TRBJ1-5, with D possibly being TRBD1 (6 bases). V was pared by 3 bases and J by 4 bases, with 13 bases between. CDR3 length equals 15 residues. The germline gives CDR1 SGHTA, CDR2 FQGNSA. For the CDR3, the DNA is TGTGCCAGCAGCTTTGGGGGGGCAGGAAATCAGCCCCAGCATTTT. As protein: CASSFGGAGNQPQHF.

In its sample, this clonotype was seen once. The chain carries TRBV30 and TRBJ2-7; TRBD1 agrees at 7 bases. Germline loops: CDR1 GTSNPN, CDR2 SVGIG (reference sequence). The CDR3 sequence is 15 residues long. J lost 3 bases, V lost 0 bases, and 8 bases had no gene match. CDR3 in DNA: TGTGCCTGGAGTGTTACAGGACAGGTGAACTACGAGCAGTACTTC. Translated, it gives CAWSVTGQVNYEQYF.

V gene TRBV15 combines with J gene TRBJ2-7, with D possibly being TRBD1 (6 bases). Germline CDR1 LNHNV, CDR2 YYDKDF (reference sequence). The CDR3 runs to 13 residues. V shed 6 bases and J shed 5 bases, with 14 bases lying between them. The CDR3 sequence: CATRRGYVDEQYF. CDR3 DNA sequence: TGTGCCACCAGAAGGGGGTACGTTGACGAGCAGTACTTC.

The J gene is TRBJ2-5, the V gene TRBV4-2; 9 bases match TRBD2. V dropped 4 bases and J dropped 2; count of bases not matched to a gene: 8. Germline V CDR1 and CDR2: LGHNA, YNFKEQ. CDR3 length: 16 residues. The CDR3 spells CASSLSSSGEQETQYF. The CDR3 nucleotides read TGTGCCAGCAGCCTTTCTTCTAGCGGGGAGCAAGAGACCCAGTACTTC.

The table lists this clonotype with a few counts. The CDR3 protein is CATREGQGLLGAGELFF. DNA for the CDR3: TGTGCCACTCGGGAAGGACAGGGGTTGCTTGGGGCCGGGGAGCTGTTTTTT. The rearrangement links TRBV27 to TRBJ2-2; TRBD1 matches at 9 bases. This CDR3 region has 17 residues. Germline CDR1 MNHEY, CDR2 SMNVEV (reference sequence). Trimming cost V 10 bases and J 6 bases; bases outside gene matches: 18.